One and the same sample provided the 7 T cell receptor beta chains below, sequenced in a study of radiotherapy plus CTLA-4 blockade in lung cancer. The data were produced by immunoSEQ multiplex PCR, yet TCRdb's version contains in-frame clones alone and is incomplete. The table shows about 41,000 clones, with 76% occurring only once. Sequencing used peripheral blood, obtained from a patient treated with radiotherapy plus ipilimumab. These receptors came from a human donor with non-small cell lung cancer who had stable disease on radiotherapy plus ipilimumab.

The chain couples TRBV29-1 to TRBJ1-2, with a weak D call TRBD1 (5 bases). The CDR3 extends over 13 amino acids. Germline V CDR1 and CDR2: SQVTM, ANQGSEA. V shed 3 bases and J shed 9 bases, with 17 bases lying between them. For the CDR3, the DNA is TGCAGCGTTGAGGGAGGGGATTCCTCTAGCTACACCTTC. Translation gives CSVEGGDSSSYTF.

The chain links TRBV4-1 to TRBJ1-1; the match to TRBD1 covers 12 bases. V trimming: 0 bases; J trimming: 7 bases; junction bases outside the gene matches: 12. From germline, CDR1 is MGHRA and CDR2 YSYEKL. The CDR3 has 18 amino acids. The CDR3 coding sequence is TGCGCCAGCAGCCAAGAACCAATCTCGGGACAGGGGGCCGGTGAAGCTTTCTTT. The encoded protein is CASSQEPISGQGAGEAFF.

This rearrangement joins TRBV2 to TRBJ2-4; TRBD2 matches at 10 bases. The V gene's germline CDR1 is SNHLY and CDR2 FYNNEI. The CDR3 contains 13 residues. V lost 9 bases and J lost 4; bases outside the gene matches: 3. The DNA of the CDR3 is TGTGCCAGGGATAGCGGGGGGAAAAACATTCAGTACTTC. It codes for CARDSGGKNIQYF.

The chain has TRBV10-3 and TRBJ1-1; D gene ambiguous. V lost 10 bases, J lost 6 bases, and 21 bases lay in between. Germline lookup yields CDR1 ENHRY and CDR2 SYGVKD. This CDR3 spans 14 amino acids. The CDR3 nucleotides read TGTGCCACCCGGTTTGGCCCCTCTCCACCTGAAGCTTTCTTT. Translation: CATRFGPSPPEAFF.

This clone was recorded once. The chain combines TRBV6-6 with TRBJ1-5; 11 bases agree with TRBD1. Trimming took 5 bases from V and 1 from J; bases not matched to a gene: 4. The CDR3 covers 16 residues. The germline V gene has CDR1 MNHNY and CDR2 SVGAGI (reference sequence). The CDR3 DNA reads as TGTGCCAGCAGTCAAGGACAGGGGGCGAGCAATCAGCCCCAGCATTTT. Amino acids: CASSQGQGASNQPQHF.

J is TRBJ1-1 and V is TRBV6-6; no clear D. Trimming took off 0 bases at V and 4 bases at J, with 9 bases between the two ends. CDR1 is MNHNY, CDR2 SVGAGI, per germline (reference sequence). This CDR3 contains 14 residues. CDR3 amino acids: CASSYSKVATEAFF. CDR3 nucleotides: TGTGCCAGCAGTTACTCGAAGGTGGCCACTGAAGCTTTCTTT.

This chain's CDR3 is CASSPAGGLTDTQYF. The CDR3 DNA reads TGTGCCAGCAGCCCCGCGGGGGGGCTCACAGATACGCAGTATTTT. The chain combines TRBV7-7 with TRBJ2-3; 9 bases are shared with TRBD2. CDR1 is SSHAT, CDR2 FNYEAQ, per germline (reference sequence). This CDR3 comprises 15 residues. The junction had 5 bases not matched to a gene; V was cut back by 5 bases and J by 2 bases.